This TCR beta chain stems from a study of T cell changes during pregnancy in multiple sclerosis. CDR3 length equals 14 residues. Germline CDR1 and CDR2: SGHRS and YFSETQ. The V end was cut by 3 bases, the J end by 2 bases, with 11 bases between. Libraries were prepared by immunoSEQ multiplex PCR; TCRdb keeps only in-frame clonotypes and omits some of them. The profile shows roughly 70,000 clones, about 91% of them singletons. This specimen was peripheral blood, taken in the first trimester of pregnancy. The rearrangement uses TRBV5-1 and TRBJ1-2, with a tentative D call TRBD1 (5 bases). The TCR sequence derives from a female donor with multiple sclerosis, enrolled in a pregnancy study. CDR3 amino acids: CASSSFQGNYGYTF. The CDR3 nucleotides are TGCGCCAGCAGCTCATTTCAGGGCAACTATGGCTACACCTTC. Together with reference TRBV5-1 and TRBJ1-2, the CDR3 gives the full variable domain: KAGVTQTPRYLIKTRGQQVTLSCSPISGHRSVSWYQQTPGQGLQFLFEYFSETQRNKGNFPGRFSGRQFSNSRSEMNVSTLELGDSALYLCASSSFQGNYGYTFGSGTRLTVV.